Ten or more counts support the clone carrying this T cell receptor beta chain. What it recognizes is unknown. The lymph nodes were axillary draining lymph nodes from breast cancer patients. These data originate in a study of breast tumors, draining lymph nodes, adjacent tissues. Study-wide results and limits: Tumor T cell lymph node origin was a supported hypothesis, not proven. Most tumor T cells seemingly derive from lymph node, then expand in tumor. Compared with lymph nodes, tumors were less diverse; compared with nontumor tissue, more. Luminal-like breast cancer showed significantly higher tumor–nontumor repertoire similarity than basal-like.

TCRdb itself ran the multiplex PCR reads through MiXCR, one entry per CDR3 protein. The sample consists of about 80,000 distinct CDR3 sequences, roughly a fifth of them appearing once. Germline CDR1 is SGHDN and CDR2 is FVKESK. The CDR3 totals 13 residues. The V and J ends lost 4 bases and 8 bases respectively, with 14 bases between them. The sequence came from a female donor with breast cancer. Some clones in this sample may be carry-over from other donors' samples. V is TRBV14 and J is TRBJ1-2, with a possible D match to TRBD1 (6 bases). The sequencing sample was made of axillary lymph node tissue. CDR3 sequence: CASSRRTDGGYTF. CDR3 coding DNA: TGTGCCAGCAGCCGAAGGACAGATGGAGGCTACACCTTC.